The following is a T cell receptor (beta chain) sequence with its context. The data are from a study of blood T cell repertoires in COVID-19. Germline values: CDR1 MNHEY, CDR2 SMNVEV (reference sequence). V was shortened by 0 bases and J by 4 bases, with 10 bases between the two germline ends. The CDR3 spans 15 residues. This table comes from immunoSEQ multiplex PCR, and its TCRdb copy is limited to in-frame clones, with some not included. Of about 51,000 clones in the sample, approximately 78% were seen once. The chain is built from TRBV27 and TRBJ2-1; D not resolved. The sequencing input was peripheral blood. The TCR originated in a human donor with acute or convalescent COVID-19. The donor label of this sample is uncertain. CDR3 sequence: CASSLSVSDYNEQFF. The CDR3 DNA reads as TGTGCCAGCAGTTTATCCGTATCAGATTACAATGAGCAGTTCTTC.